The 20 T cell receptor beta chains given below trace back to one sample, sequenced in a study of regulatory T cells. Broader study findings: In CD3G-deficient patients, conventional CD4+ T cells were enriched for hydrophobic CDR3 residues at positions 6 and 7.

Primers: 52 TRBV forward and 13 TRBJ reverse. Measured with immunoSEQ multiplex PCR; TCRdb has only the in-frame clones, and not every one. The sample includes 25,000 or so clones, about 88% of them seen just once. Antigen specificity for these receptors is unknown. The sample was conventional CD4+ T cells sorted from blood. The receptor set was obtained from a child aged 5 to 17 with CD3G deficiency.

V and J are TRBV11-2 and TRBJ2-5, with D uncertain. Germline CDR1 reads SGHAT; CDR2 reads FQNNGV. V lost 1 base and J lost 4, with 7 bases in between. The CDR3 sequence is 13 residues long. The CDR3 sequence: CASSLAFSETQYF. The DNA for the CDR3 is TGTGCCAGCAGCTTAGCATTTTCAGAGACCCAGTACTTC. Filled out from reference TRBV11-2 and TRBJ2-5, the complete variable domain reads EAGVAQSPRYKIIEKRQSVAFWCNPISGHATLYWYQQILGQGPKLLIQFQNNGVVDDSQLPKDRFSAERLKGVDSTLKIQPAKLEDSAVYLCASSLAFSETQYFGPGTRLLVL.

V is TRBV10-3 and J is TRBJ2-7; TRBD2 agrees at 8 bases. Per germline, CDR1 ENHRY and CDR2 SYGVKD. This CDR3 spans 13 amino acids. V shed 6 bases and J 6 bases; nucleotides not matched to a gene: 7. The CDR3 sequence: CAISRDSGTEQYF. The CDR3, as DNA: TGTGCCATCAGCCGGGATAGCGGGACCGAGCAGTACTTC.

The CDR3 reads CASSSDFNWRPSYEQYF. Here the CDR3 DNA reads TGTGCCAGCAGCTCGGACTTCAACTGGCGGCCCTCCTACGAGCAGTACTTC. The chain uses TRBV7-4 and TRBJ2-7; maybe TRBD2 (5 bases). In germline, CDR1 is SGHVT, CDR2 SQSDAQ. V gave up 4 bases and J gave up 0 bases, with 19 bases separating them. The CDR3 runs to 17 residues.

This clone has a single count. This chain uses TRBV7-1 with TRBJ2-5, with TRBD1 matching over 7 bases. TRBV7-1 is known as an ORF, though its function is uncertain. The V segment lost 4 bases and the J segment 4 bases; nucleotides outside the gene matches: 3. The CDR3 totals 13 residues. Here the CDR3 DNA reads TGTGCCAGCAGCTTAGCAGGGGGAGAGACCCAGTACTTC. It specifies CASSLAGGETQYF.

CDR3 sequence reads: CASSSGLAGTRDTQYF. The CDR3 nucleotides are TGCGCCAGCAGTTCGGGACTAGCGGGTACAAGAGATACGCAGTATTTT. The rearrangement links TRBV5-1 to TRBJ2-3; 12 bases match TRBD2. The germline CDR1 and CDR2 sequences are SGHRS and YFSETQ. Trimming cost V 5 bases and J 5 bases; bases outside gene matches: 9. The CDR3 sequence is 16 residues long.

This chain connects TRBV28 to TRBJ2-2, with a weak D call TRBD2 (5 bases). The CDR3 has 15 amino acids. Germline V lookup: CDR1 MDHEN, CDR2 SYDVKM. Trimming removed 7 bases from V and 4 bases from J, with 16 bases in between. CDR3 loop: CASTQSGLGTGELFF. The CDR3 DNA follows: TGTGCCAGCACCCAAAGCGGTCTTGGCACCGGGGAGCTGTTTTTT.

The rearrangement uses TRBV10-2 and TRBJ2-5; 7 bases line up with TRBD2. The length of the CDR3 is 14 residues. J lost 3 bases, V lost 2 bases, and 3 bases had no gene match. Germline CDR1 is WSHSY and CDR2 is SAAADI. The CDR3 coding sequence is TGCGCCAGCAGTGAGGGGGGGGGAAAAGAGACCCAGTACTTC. It is translated as CASSEGGGKETQYF.

This rearrangement joins TRBV12-5 to TRBJ2-1; 8 bases align to TRBD2. Per the germline V gene, CDR1 is LGHNT and CDR2 is FRNRAP. This CDR3 has 15 residues. Trimming at V came to 7 bases and at J to 5 bases, leaving 10 bases not matched to a gene. CDR3 residues: CASASGTRANNEQFF. In DNA, the CDR3 is TGTGCTAGTGCCTCCGGGACTAGAGCAAACAATGAGCAGTTCTTC.

This clone appeared once. The chain employs TRBV28 and TRBJ2-7; possible D gene TRBD2, 6 bases. CDR3 length: 15 amino acids. V was trimmed by 5 bases and J by 1 base, leaving 15 bases between them. Germline V CDR1 and CDR2: MDHEN, SYDVKM. The CDR3, as DNA: TGTGCCAGCAGTACGCGACTAGTCGGGTCCTACGAGCAGTACTTC. It encodes CASSTRLVGSYEQYF.

CDR3 sequence reads: CASSTRTSGRYEQYF. The DNA for the CDR3 is TGTGCCAGCAGCACCCGGACTAGCGGGAGGTACGAGCAGTACTTC. The chain couples TRBV7-2 to TRBJ2-5; TRBD2 matches at 14 bases. The end of the DNA is better explained by TRBJ2-7, so the J call may be wrong. CDR1 SGHTA and CDR2 FQGNSA come from the germline V gene. The CDR3 spans 15 residues.

The CDR3 region is CASSLSGSGDEQYF. The CDR3 nucleotides are TGTGCCAGCAGCCTTAGCGGGAGCGGAGACGAGCAGTACTTC. This rearrangement joins TRBV7-8 to TRBJ2-7, with 9 bases identical to TRBD2. The CDR3 covers 14 residues. Trimming cost V 5 bases and J 5 bases; bases outside gene matches: 7. The germline V gene encodes CDR1 SGHVS and CDR2 FQNEAQ.

This chain connects TRBV6-1 to TRBJ2-7; 15 bases line up with TRBD2. The CDR3 has 15 residues. The ends lost 5 bases at V and 4 bases at J; junction bases unmatched: 3. Germline CDR1 MNHNS, CDR2 SASEGT. The CDR3 loop reads CASSSGTSGRYEQYF. Written as DNA, the CDR3 is TGTGCCAGCAGTTCCGGGACTAGCGGGAGGTACGAGCAGTACTTC.

This clone was seen a few times. The chain joins TRBV30 to TRBJ2-7; D tentatively fits TRBD1 or TRBD2 (5 bases each). The CDR3 covers 13 residues. Between the trimmed V and J ends, which lost 0 bases and 7 bases, there was a span of 13 bases. Per germline, CDR1 GTSNPN and CDR2 SVGIG (reference sequence). The DNA of the CDR3 is TGTGCCTGGAGTGTAGGACAAGCGGCTGAGCAGTACTTC. The encoded protein is CAWSVGQAAEQYF.

This chain links TRBV28 with TRBJ1-1, with D maybe TRBD1 (5 bases). Germline V gene lookup returns CDR1 MDHEN and CDR2 SYDVKM. The V and J ends lost 1 base and 6 bases respectively, with 15 bases between them. This CDR3 has 15 amino acids. In DNA, the CDR3 is TGTGCCAGCAGTTTATCGAGGGGAACCGGCGCTGAAGCTTTCTTT. Amino acid sequence: CASSLSRGTGAEAFF.

The CDR3 coding sequence is TGCGCCAGCAGCTTTAATACGGGAGTTCGAGAGACCCAGTACTTC. Its translation is CASSFNTGVRETQYF. The chain employs TRBV5-1 and TRBJ2-5, with a tentative D call TRBD2 (6 bases). CDR3 length: 15 residues. Germline-derived CDR1 and CDR2 are SGHRS and YFSETQ. V was trimmed by 2 bases and J by 4 bases, leaving 15 bases between them.

This clone has a handful of counts. The J gene is TRBJ1-2, the V gene TRBV19, with a possible D match to TRBD1 (6 bases). The CDR3 consists of 13 residues. Trimming took 3 bases from V and 8 from J, leaving 13 bases between them. The germline V gene has CDR1 LNHDA and CDR2 SQIVND (reference sequence). This chain's CDR3 is CASSIGQGRGYTF. CDR3 in DNA: TGTGCCAGTAGTATCGGGCAGGGGCGCGGCTACACCTTC.

V gene TRBV30 combines with J gene TRBJ2-3; D gene uncertain. Germline V gene lookup returns CDR1 GTSNPN and CDR2 SVGIG (reference sequence). The CDR3 is made up of 13 amino acids. Trimming shortened V by 4 bases and J by 1 base, and 9 bases separated the two germline ends. CDR3 loop: CAWNQDRTDTQYF. Here the CDR3 DNA reads TGTGCCTGGAATCAGGACCGCACAGATACGCAGTATTTT.

DNA for the CDR3: TGTGCCAGCAGTTTCGGCGGGAGCTCCACCGGGGAGCTGTTTTTT. It encodes CASSFGGSSTGELFF. The chain has TRBV28 and TRBJ2-2; 7 nucleotides agree with TRBD2. This CDR3 has 15 residues. Germline trimming cut 3 bases from V and 4 bases from J; bases unmatched to any gene: 5. Germline V gene lookup returns CDR1 MDHEN and CDR2 SYDVKM.

V and J are TRBV19 and TRBJ2-1, with 7 nucleotides matching TRBD2. After removal of 4 bases from V and 0 bases from J, the junction contained 3 bases not matched to a gene. The germline V gene has CDR1 LNHDA and CDR2 SQIVND (reference sequence). The CDR3 is made up of 15 amino acids. The CDR3 protein is CASSRTRVSYNEQFF. CDR3 sequence (DNA): TGTGCCAGTAGTAGGACTAGAGTCTCCTACAATGAGCAGTTCTTC.

V usage is TRBV6-6 and J usage is TRBJ2-1, with D perhaps matching TRBD1 or TRBD2 (5 bases each). Germline CDR1 reads MNHNY; CDR2 reads SVGAGI (reference sequence). V shed 6 bases and J shed 4 bases, with 16 bases lying between them. The CDR3 is 15 residues long. CDR3 region: CASRKGTSGYNEQFF. CDR3 nucleotide sequence: TGTGCCAGCAGAAAGGGGACGTCCGGATACAATGAGCAGTTCTTC.